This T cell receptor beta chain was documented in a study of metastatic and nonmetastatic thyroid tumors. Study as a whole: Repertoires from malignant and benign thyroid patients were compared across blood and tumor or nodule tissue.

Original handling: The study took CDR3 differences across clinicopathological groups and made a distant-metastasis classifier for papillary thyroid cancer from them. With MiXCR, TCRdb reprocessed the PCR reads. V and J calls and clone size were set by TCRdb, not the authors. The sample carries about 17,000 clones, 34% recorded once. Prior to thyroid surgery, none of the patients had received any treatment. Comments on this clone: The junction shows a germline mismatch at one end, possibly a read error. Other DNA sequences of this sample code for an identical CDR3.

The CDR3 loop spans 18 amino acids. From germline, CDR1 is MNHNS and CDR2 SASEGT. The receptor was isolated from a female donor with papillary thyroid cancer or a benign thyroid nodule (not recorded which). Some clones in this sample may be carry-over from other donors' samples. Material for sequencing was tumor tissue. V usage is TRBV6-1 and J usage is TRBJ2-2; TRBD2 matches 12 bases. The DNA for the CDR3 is TGTGCCAGCAGTGAGTACCATCTAGCGGGAGGGCCTTCCGGGGAGCTATTTTTT. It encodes CASSEYHLAGGPSGELFF.